The 14 T cell receptor beta chains reported below all come from one sample, sequenced in a study of OX40 agonist ivuxolimab in advanced cancers. Generated by immunoSEQ multiplex PCR, the TCRdb table keeps only in-frame clones and is missing some. The sample consists of about 77,000 clones, around 87% of them appearing once. The sequencing used CD4+ or CD8+ T cells sorted from blood, collected in a trial of the OX40 agonist ivuxolimab. These receptor sequences come from an adult with an advanced solid tumor such as melanoma, head and neck, liver or kidney cancer.

This chain uses TRBV7-3 with TRBJ2-3, with 7 positions matching TRBD1. J lost 6 bases, V lost 2 bases, and 5 bases had no gene match. From germline, CDR1 is SGHTA and CDR2 FQGTGA. There are 14 residues in the CDR3. The CDR3 DNA follows: TGTGCCAGCAGCTTACAAACAGGGGCTGATACGCAGTATTTT. It specifies CASSLQTGADTQYF.

This rearrangement joins TRBV5-1 to TRBJ1-5; tentatively, D is TRBD1 (5 bases). The CDR3 consists of 14 residues. Germline V gene lookup returns CDR1 SGHRS and CDR2 YFSETQ. Between the trimmed V and J ends, which lost 5 bases and 2 bases, there was a span of 11 bases. The CDR3 spells CASSHGGGNQPQHF. DNA of the CDR3: TGCGCCAGCAGTCACGGGGGTGGCAATCAGCCCCAGCATTTT.

J is TRBJ1-2 and V is TRBV10-3; no clear D gene. The V and J ends lost 7 bases and 1 base respectively, with 13 bases between them. This CDR3 contains 14 residues. Looked up from germline, CDR1 is ENHRY and CDR2 is SYGVKD. The CDR3 loop is CAINRPGLNYGYTF. DNA for the CDR3: TGTGCCATCAACCGCCCAGGCCTTAACTATGGCTACACCTTC.

This clone has only a few counts. This chain connects TRBV5-1 to TRBJ2-7; tentatively, D is TRBD1 (5 bases). This CDR3 is built from 12 residues. The V gene's germline CDR1 is SGHRS and CDR2 YFSETQ. The V end lost 5 bases, the J end lost 4 bases, and 10 bases lay between the germline ends. The CDR3 reads CASRTDGYEQYF. The CDR3 nucleotides read TGCGCCAGCAGGACAGACGGGTACGAGCAGTACTTC.

J is TRBJ2-7 and V is TRBV29-1; 10 nucleotides agree with TRBD1. V was pared by 8 bases and J by 7 bases, with 11 bases of the junction left unmatched. CDR1 is SQVTM, CDR2 ANQGSEA, per germline. The CDR3 runs to 13 residues. DNA for the CDR3: TGCAGCTGGGGGACAGGGGTAAAAGGGGAGCAGTACTTC. Translated, it gives CSWGTGVKGEQYF.

V is TRBV6-5 and J is TRBJ1-5; 9 nucleotides match TRBD1. This CDR3 has 13 residues. J gave up 6 bases and V 7 bases, and 4 bases lay outside the gene matches. Germline assignment: CDR1 MNHEY and CDR2 SVGAGI. The CDR3 here is CASKQGAGQPQHF. CDR3 nucleotides: TGTGCCAGCAAACAGGGGGCCGGTCAGCCCCAGCATTTT.

The genes are TRBV30 and TRBJ1-2; D gene uncertain. CDR3 length: 14 amino acids. V was cut by 3 bases and J by 4 bases, with 15 bases left in between. Germline CDR1 GTSNPN, CDR2 SVGIG (reference sequence). The CDR3 region is CAWRPSIRSYGYTF. CDR3 sequence (DNA): TGTGCCTGGAGACCCAGTATCCGAAGCTATGGCTACACCTTC.

This clone was picked up a small number of times. The chain has TRBV30 and TRBJ1-2; no definite D call. The CDR3 contains 13 residues. Germline V gene data show CDR1 as GTSNPN and CDR2 as SVGIG (reference sequence). V lost 2 bases and J lost 2, with 9 bases in between. The CDR3 loop reads CAWSTDQNYGYTF. DNA for the CDR3: TGTGCCTGGAGTACCGACCAAAACTATGGCTACACCTTC.

This clone is a singleton in its sample. V gene TRBV19 combines with J gene TRBJ2-7, with 8 bases fitting TRBD2. The germline V gene has CDR1 LNHDA and CDR2 SQIVND (reference sequence). The CDR3 covers 16 residues. V gave up 6 bases and J gave up 2 bases; unmatched junction bases: 12. Here the CDR3 reads CASSLQTGGGPYEQYF. The CDR3 DNA sequence: TGTGCCAGTAGCCTTCAAACGGGCGGGGGGCCCTACGAGCAGTACTTC.

CDR3 nucleotide sequence: TGTGCCAGTACGAGTCAGAGCCGCGGAAACACCATATATTTT. It translates to CASTSQSRGNTIYF. This sequence joins TRBV19 and TRBJ1-3; no clear D. This CDR3 region has 14 residues. Trimming shortened V by 7 bases and J by 4 bases, and 14 bases separated the two germline ends. Germline V gene lookup returns CDR1 LNHDA and CDR2 SQIVND (reference sequence).

V usage is TRBV14 and J usage is TRBJ2-2; the D is unclear. There are 14 residues in the CDR3. The V gene's germline CDR1 is SGHDN and CDR2 FVKESK. With 1 base removed from V and 4 bases from J, the gap between germline ends came to 7 bases. CDR3 protein: CASSQARLTGELFF. Here the CDR3 DNA reads TGTGCCAGCAGCCAAGCTCGCCTCACCGGGGAGCTGTTTTTT.

The V gene is TRBV5-4, the J gene TRBJ2-2; 12 bases are a match to TRBD2. Germline V lookup: CDR1 SGHNT, CDR2 YYREEE (reference sequence). The V and J ends lost 9 bases and 4 bases, in that order; junction bases with no gene match: 7. The CDR3 covers 15 residues. Here the CDR3 DNA reads TGTGCCACTGGGCTAGCGGGAGGGTTCACCGGGGAGCTGTTTTTT. The encoded protein is CATGLAGGFTGELFF.

The chain combines TRBV2 with TRBJ2-7, with 14 positions matching TRBD2. The germline gives CDR1 SNHLY, CDR2 FYNNEI. This CDR3 has 16 residues. Trimming cost V 8 bases and J 3 bases; bases outside gene matches: 9. The CDR3 DNA is TGTGCCAGCCGCCCAGGACTAGCGGGAGGACACTACGAGCAGTACTTC. Encoded protein: CASRPGLAGGHYEQYF. The entire variable domain, with the rest obtained from reference TRBV2 and TRBJ2-7, is as follows: EPEVTQTPSHQVTQMGQEVILRCVPISNHLYFYWYRQILGQKVEFLVSFYNNEISEKSEIFDDQFSVERPDGSNFTLKIRSTKLEDSAMYFCASRPGLAGGHYEQYFGPGTRLTVT.

The genes are TRBV28 and TRBJ1-2; the match to TRBD1 covers 9 bases. Germline loops: CDR1 MDHEN, CDR2 SYDVKM. V shed 6 bases, J shed 9 bases, and the junction held 14 bases outside the gene matches. The CDR3 extends over 15 amino acids. The CDR3 DNA sequence: TGTGCCAGCAGCCCGCCGGGGTCGGACAGGGGAAGCTACACCTTC. This gives the protein CASSPPGSDRGSYTF.